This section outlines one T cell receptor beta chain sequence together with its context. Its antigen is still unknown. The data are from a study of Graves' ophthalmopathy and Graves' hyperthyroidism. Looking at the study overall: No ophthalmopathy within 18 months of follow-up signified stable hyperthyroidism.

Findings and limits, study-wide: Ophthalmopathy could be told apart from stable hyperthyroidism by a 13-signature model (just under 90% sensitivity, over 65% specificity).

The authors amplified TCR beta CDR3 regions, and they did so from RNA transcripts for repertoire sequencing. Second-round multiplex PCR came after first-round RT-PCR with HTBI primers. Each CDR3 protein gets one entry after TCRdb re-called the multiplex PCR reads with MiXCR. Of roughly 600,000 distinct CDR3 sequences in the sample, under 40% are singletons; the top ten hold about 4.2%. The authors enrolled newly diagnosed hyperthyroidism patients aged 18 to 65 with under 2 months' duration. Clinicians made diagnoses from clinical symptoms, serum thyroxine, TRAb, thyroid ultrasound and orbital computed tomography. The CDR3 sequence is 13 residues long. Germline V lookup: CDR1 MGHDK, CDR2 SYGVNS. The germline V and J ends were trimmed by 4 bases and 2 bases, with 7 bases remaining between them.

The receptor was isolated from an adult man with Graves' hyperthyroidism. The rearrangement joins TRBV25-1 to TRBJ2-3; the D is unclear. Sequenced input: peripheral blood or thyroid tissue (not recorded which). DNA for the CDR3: TGTGCCAGCAGTGTTGAAGTCACAGATACGCAGTATTTT. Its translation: CASSVEVTDTQYF.